This T cell receptor (beta chain) was documented in a study of blood T cell repertoires in COVID-19. This clone appeared a single time. CDR1 and CDR2 (germline): KGHSH, LQKENI. The CDR3 length is 15 residues. Trimming removed 2 bases at V and 0 bases at J, with 8 bases between. Some clones are missing from TCRdb's copy, which holds only in-frame ones; the method was immunoSEQ multiplex PCR. The sample records some 140,000 clones, over 80% being singletons. The sequence came from a man younger than 40 who had recovered from COVID-19. The sequencing sample was made of PBMCs or T cells enriched from blood (not recorded which). V gene TRBV18 combines with J gene TRBJ1-3; no reliable D call. This CDR3 reads CASSPNLSSGNTIYF. The CDR3 coding sequence is TGTGCCAGCTCACCAAACCTAAGCTCTGGAAACACCATATATTTT. The full variable domain, completed using reference TRBV18 and TRBJ1-3, is NAGVMQNPRHLVRRRGQEARLRCSPMKGHSHVYWYRQLPEEGLKFMVYLQKENIIDESGMPKERFSAEFPKEGPSILRIQQVVRGDSAAYFCASSPNLSSGNTIYFGEGSWLTVV.